The present entry profiles one T cell receptor beta chain with its context. These data originate in a study of blood T cell repertoires in COVID-19. CDR3 length: 14 residues. Trimming took 6 bases from V and 3 from J, leaving 15 bases between them. Germline loops: CDR1 MNHNY, CDR2 SVGAGI (reference sequence). Measured with immunoSEQ multiplex PCR; TCRdb has only the in-frame clones, and not every one. Found here are roughly 320,000 clones, approximately 86% of them singletons; the top ten hold over 1%. The sequenced material came from peripheral blood. The sequence was obtained from a man aged 65 to 79 with acute or convalescent COVID-19. The chain carries TRBV6-6 and TRBJ2-7; no clear D gene. CDR3 DNA sequence: TGTGCCAGCAGCCCGAGCAGGCTCCACTACGAGCAGTACTTC. Translated, it gives CASSPSRLHYEQYF.